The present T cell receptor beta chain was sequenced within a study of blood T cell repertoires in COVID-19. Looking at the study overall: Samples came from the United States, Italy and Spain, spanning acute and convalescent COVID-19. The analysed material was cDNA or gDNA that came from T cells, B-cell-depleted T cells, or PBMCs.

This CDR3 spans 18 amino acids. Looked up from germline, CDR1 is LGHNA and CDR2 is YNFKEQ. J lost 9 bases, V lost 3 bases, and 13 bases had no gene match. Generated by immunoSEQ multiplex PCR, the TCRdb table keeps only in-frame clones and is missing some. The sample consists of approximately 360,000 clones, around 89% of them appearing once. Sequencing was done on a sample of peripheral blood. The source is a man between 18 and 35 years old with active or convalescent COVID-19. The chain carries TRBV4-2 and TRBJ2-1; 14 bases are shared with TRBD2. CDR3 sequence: CASSQRTSGRMGGSEQFF. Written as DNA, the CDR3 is TGTGCCAGCAGCCAGAGGACTAGCGGGAGGATGGGGGGCAGTGAGCAGTTCTTC.